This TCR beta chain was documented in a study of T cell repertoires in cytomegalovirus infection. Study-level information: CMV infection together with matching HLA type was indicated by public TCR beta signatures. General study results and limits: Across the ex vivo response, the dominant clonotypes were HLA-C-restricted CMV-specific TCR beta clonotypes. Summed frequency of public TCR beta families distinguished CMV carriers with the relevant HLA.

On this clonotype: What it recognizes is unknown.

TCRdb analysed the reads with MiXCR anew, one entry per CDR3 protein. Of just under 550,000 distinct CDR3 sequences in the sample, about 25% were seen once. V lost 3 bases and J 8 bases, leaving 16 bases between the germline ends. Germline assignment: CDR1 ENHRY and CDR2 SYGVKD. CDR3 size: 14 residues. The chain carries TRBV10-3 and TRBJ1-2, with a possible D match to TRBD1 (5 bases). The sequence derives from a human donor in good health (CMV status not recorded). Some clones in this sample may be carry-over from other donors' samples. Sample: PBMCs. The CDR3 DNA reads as TGTGCCATCAGTGACGGGACGGCTCCTTGGGGCTACACCTTC. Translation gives CAISDGTAPWGYTF.